This entry describes one T cell receptor (beta chain). This table comes from immunoSEQ multiplex PCR, and its TCRdb copy is limited to in-frame clones, with some not included. The table includes about 190,000 clones, around 84% detected once. The CDR3 is 15 amino acids. The V gene's germline CDR1 is SGDLS and CDR2 YYNGEE. Losses at the gene ends were 0 bases for V and 5 bases for J; bases not matched to a gene: 3. These data originate in a study of blood T cell repertoires in COVID-19. Study-wide background: COVID-19 samples, acute and convalescent, were from the United States, Italy and Spain. The cDNA or gDNA used as material had been derived from T cells, B-cell-depleted T cells, or PBMCs.

The sequencing sample was made of peripheral blood. The receptor's source is a human donor in a cohort sampled during active COVID-19. The chain links TRBV9 to TRBJ2-1, with 9 bases matching TRBD1. The CDR3 DNA reads as TGTGCCAGCAGCGTAGGACAGGGGGAACACAATGAGCAGTTCTTC. Translated, it gives CASSVGQGEHNEQFF.